These 7 T cell receptor beta chains were all obtained from the same sample, sequenced in a study of blood T cell repertoires in COVID-19. Here immunoSEQ multiplex PCR was the method, and the copy in TCRdb shows in-frame clones only, minus some. The sample lists 77,000 or so clones; approximately 90% were seen once. Sequencing used peripheral blood. The origin of the receptors is a man aged 50-60 years with active COVID-19.

The CDR3 is CASSLVAKQGSGGFEQFF. The CDR3 region has the DNA TGTGCCAGCAGCTTAGTCGCCAAACAGGGGAGCGGGGGTTTTGAGCAGTTCTTC. The V gene is TRBV7-2, the J gene TRBJ2-1, with D perhaps TRBD2 (8 bases). Deletions cut 1 base from V and 9 bases from J, with 25 bases between. In germline, CDR1 is SGHTA, CDR2 FQGNSA. The CDR3 consists of 18 residues.

The chain uses TRBV11-2 and TRBJ2-7, with TRBD2 matching over 10 bases. This CDR3 comprises 15 residues. With V trimmed by 3 bases and J by 2 bases, 4 bases remained unmatched. CDR1 and CDR2 (germline): SGHAT, FQNNGV. The CDR3 DNA reads as TGTGCCAGCAGCTTTGGGAGCGGGGGGGCCTACGAGCAGTACTTC. Its protein is CASSFGSGGAYEQYF.

The chain employs TRBV6-5 and TRBJ2-3; 10 nucleotides align to TRBD2. The length of the CDR3 is 15 residues. Germline V gene data show CDR1 as MNHEY and CDR2 as SVGAGI. V trimming: 6 bases; J trimming: 6 bases; junction bases outside the gene matches: 9. CDR3 nucleotides: TGTGCCAGCAGCGGCCGAGGGACTAGCGACGATACGCAGTATTTT. This gives the protein CASSGRGTSDDTQYF.

The chain recombines TRBV4-3 with TRBJ1-6; weak D call: TRBD1 (5 bases). The germline gives CDR1 LGHNA, CDR2 YSLEER. CDR3 length: 13 residues. V was shortened by 6 bases and J by 10 bases, with 13 bases between the two germline ends. The DNA of the CDR3 is TGCGCCAGCAGTGGGGCCGGCTACTCACCCCTCCACTTT. Its protein is CASSGAGYSPLHF.

The chain uses TRBV28 and TRBJ2-4; 7 nucleotides line up with TRBD2. The length of the CDR3 is 11 residues. J lost 8 bases, V lost 6 bases, and 1 base had no gene match. The germline V gene encodes CDR1 MDHEN and CDR2 SYDVKM. The CDR3 here is CASRGGYIQYF. Here the CDR3 DNA reads TGTGCCAGCAGGGGGGGGTACATTCAGTACTTC.

This clone was picked up one time. The chain is built from TRBV28 and TRBJ2-7; 8 nucleotides line up with TRBD2. This CDR3 comprises 16 residues. CDR1 and CDR2 (germline): MDHEN, SYDVKM. Unmatched junction bases numbered 9, after V lost 4 bases and J lost 1 base. The CDR3 region is CASSSRWTSHSYEQYF. CDR3 DNA: TGTGCCAGCAGTTCGCGTTGGACTAGCCATTCCTACGAGCAGTACTTC.

The gene calls are TRBV2 and TRBJ2-3; 9 bases match TRBD2. The CDR3 sequence is 14 residues long. Unmatched junction bases numbered 1, after V lost 4 bases and J lost 2 bases. Germline V gives CDR1 SNHLY, CDR2 FYNNEI. CDR3 loop: CASSASGVTDTQYF. The CDR3 DNA reads TGTGCCAGCAGTGCTAGCGGGGTCACAGATACGCAGTATTTT.